This TCR beta chain was captured by sequencing in a study of T cell changes during pregnancy in multiple sclerosis. Germline-derived CDR1 and CDR2 are SGHTA and FQGNSA. Trimming pared 4 bases from V and 0 bases from J, leaving 10 bases between. The CDR3 length is 14 residues. Produced via immunoSEQ multiplex PCR; TCRdb's table is partial and in-frame only. The table includes around 19,000 clones, about 87% detected once. The sequenced sample was CD8+ T cells from peripheral blood mononuclear cells, obtained in the third trimester of pregnancy. This chain joins TRBV7-2 and TRBJ2-7, with D maybe TRBD2 (5 bases). This receptor was obtained from a female donor in good health, enrolled as a control in a pregnancy study. The CDR3 DNA reads as TGTGCCAGCAGCTCCGGGATCATCTCCTACGAGCAGTACTTC. It is translated as CASSSGIISYEQYF.